The present entry profiles one TCR beta chain with its context. Per the study methods: Amplification with reference gene primers provided the estimates of nucleated cell counts. The table came from immunoSEQ multiplex PCR; TCRdb's copy has only in-frame clones and leaves some out. The V and J calls and clone size are taken from that table; D and trimming were inferred from the DNA. The sample holds roughly 280,000 clones, more than 75% seen once. The data stem from a study of blood T cell repertoires in COVID-19. Study summary: Acute-phase and convalescent COVID-19 samples originated in the United States, Italy and Spain. From T cells, B-cell-depleted T cells, or PBMCs came the material, which was cDNA or gDNA.

This CDR3 has 15 residues. Germline lookup yields CDR1 SGHVS and CDR2 FQNEAQ. With 4 bases removed from V and 7 bases from J, the gap between germline ends came to 14 bases. Sequencing used peripheral blood. V usage is TRBV7-8 and J usage is TRBJ1-6; D not certain. This receptor was taken from a woman aged 60-70 years with COVID-19, enrolled during active disease. The CDR3 DNA is TGTGCCAGCAGCTCATCAACGCAGTTGAATTCACCCCTCCACTTT. This encodes CASSSSTQLNSPLHF. The complete variable domain, with remaining parts taken from reference TRBV7-8 and TRBJ1-6, reads GAGVSQSPRYKVAKRGQDVALRCDPISGHVSLFWYQQALGQGPEFLTYFQNEAQLDKSGLPSDRFFAERPEGSVSTLKIQRTQQEDSAVYLCASSSSTQLNSPLHFGNGTRLTVT.